Listed below are T cell receptor beta chains from one sample, sequenced in a study of blood T cell repertoires in COVID-19. Assay used: immunoSEQ multiplex PCR; TCRdb lists only in-frame clones, some missing. This table holds about 130,000 clones, around nine tenths found once. Source material: peripheral blood. These receptor sequences come from an older woman with COVID-19, enrolled during active disease. The CDR3 runs from the conserved cysteine through the conserved F or W. Fields, in order: J gene, D gene, clone size, V gene, CDR3 protein, CDR3 DNA. The D gene is left open where the match is weak. Clone size is given for some rows only: seen once, a few or many times, or a class if the clone is expanded.

>TRBJ1-1|TRBD1|NA|TRBV28
CASSQQGVNTEAFF
TGTGCCAGCAGCCAACAGGGGGTGAACACTGAAGCTTTCTTT
>TRBJ1-2|NA|NA|TRBV5-6
CASSFGGLGGYTF
TGTGCCAGCAGCTTTGGAGGGCTGGGCGGCTACACCTTC
>TRBJ2-5|NA|NA|TRBV20-1
CSATLETQYF
TGCAGTGCTACCCTGGAGACCCAGTACTTC
>TRBJ2-7|NA|NA|TRBV28
CASSLRGGGDRSSYEQYF
TGTGCCAGCAGCCTAAGAGGAGGGGGGGATCGGTCCTCCTACGAGCAGTACTTC
>TRBJ1-6|NA|NA|TRBV5-4
CASSPPGGANSPLHF
TGTGCCAGCAGCCCCCCGGGAGGGGCTAATTCACCCCTCCACTTT
>TRBJ1-5|NA|NA|TRBV10-3
CAISESQQDQPQHF
TGTGCCATCAGTGAGTCCCAGCAGGATCAGCCCCAGCATTTT
>TRBJ1-1|TRBD1|NA|TRBV23-1
CASSHPHRGMNTEAFF
TGCGCCAGCAGTCATCCACACAGGGGAATGAACACTGAAGCTTTCTTT
>TRBJ2-1|TRBD1|NA|TRBV12-5
CASGLDDRAWDEQFF
TGTGCTAGTGGTTTGGACGACAGGGCTTGGGATGAGCAGTTCTTC
>TRBJ2-5|TRBD2|NA|TRBV11-2
CASSSGGLETQYF
TGTGCCAGCAGCTCGGGGGGGTTGGAGACCCAGTACTTC
>TRBJ2-7|NA|NA|TRBV5-6
CASSLGQRGYEQYF
TGTGCCAGCAGCTTGGGGCAGAGGGGGTACGAGCAGTACTTC
>TRBJ1-6|TRBD1|NA|TRBV6-5
CATLTGGSAPLHF
TGTGCCACCCTAACAGGGGGGTCGGCACCCCTCCACTTT
>TRBJ2-1|TRBD2|NA|TRBV9
CASSGGTSSHEQFF
TGTGCCAGCAGCGGGGGGACTAGCAGCCATGAGCAGTTCTTC
>TRBJ1-1|TRBD1|NA|TRBV28
CASSRTGMNTEAFF
TGTGCCAGCAGTCGGACAGGCATGAACACTGAAGCTTTCTTT
>TRBJ1-2|NA|NA|TRBV11-2
CASSAHTGYTF
TGTGCCAGCAGCGCACATACGGGCTACACCTTC
>TRBJ1-5|NA|NA|TRBV10-3
CAIRGEGGSNQPQHF
TGTGCCATCAGAGGGGAGGGTGGGAGCAATCAGCCCCAGCATTTT
>TRBJ2-6|TRBD1|NA|TRBV5-1
CATTRQGSGANVLTF
TGCGCCACTACGCGACAGGGAAGTGGGGCCAACGTCCTGACTTTC
>TRBJ2-7|NA|NA|TRBV9
CASSPRSRQSYEQYF
TGTGCCAGCAGCCCCCGATCCAGACAGTCCTACGAGCAGTACTTC
>TRBJ1-6|NA|NA|TRBV19
CASSEGGTPLHF
TGTGCCAGTTCCGAGGGCGGTACACCCCTCCACTTT
>TRBJ1-2|NA|once|TRBV7-8
CASTASTHFGYGYTF
TGTGCCAGCACCGCCTCGACACATTTTGGCTATGGCTACACCTTC
>TRBJ1-4|NA|NA|TRBV5-1
CASSPLGLGEKLFF
TGCGCCAGCAGCCCATTGGGGCTTGGCGAAAAACTGTTTTTT
>TRBJ2-7|TRBD2|NA|TRBV7-6
CASSYGTSGDPSYEQYF
TGTGCCAGCAGCTATGGGACTAGCGGGGACCCCTCCTACGAGCAGTACTTC
>TRBJ2-3|NA|NA|TRBV7-9
CASSLIGGSTDTQYF
TGTGCCAGCAGCTTAATCGGGGGTTCCACAGATACGCAGTATTTT
>TRBJ1-2|TRBD1|NA|TRBV2
CASLNRYSQGAEGYTF
TGTGCCAGCTTAAACCGGTACAGTCAGGGGGCTGAAGGCTACACCTTC
>TRBJ1-2|NA|NA|TRBV5-4
CASSLVVTGKGGYTF
TGTGCCAGCAGCTTGGTTGTAACCGGGAAGGGTGGCTACACCTTC
>TRBJ1-1|TRBD1|NA|TRBV7-9
CASSFPGDSLNTEAFF
TGTGCCAGCAGCTTCCCCGGGGACAGTTTGAACACTGAAGCTTTCTTT
>TRBJ2-5|NA|NA|TRBV5-1
CASSLGGRDIAGETQYF
TGCGCCAGCAGCTTGGGAGGCAGGGATATCGCCGGAGAGACCCAGTACTTC
>TRBJ2-7|NA|NA|TRBV28
CASNPGRGSSYEQYF
TGTGCCAGCAACCCGGGTAGGGGGTCGTCCTACGAGCAGTACTTC
>TRBJ1-2|NA|NA|TRBV11-2
CASSLWGSGDTF
TGTGCCAGCAGCTTATGGGGGTCGGGGGACACCTTC
>TRBJ2-7|TRBD2|NA|TRBV19
CASSQSRGDEQYF
TGTGCCAGTAGTCAGAGCCGGGGGGACGAGCAGTACTTC
>TRBJ2-2|NA|NA|TRBV24-1
CATSDSDPGYTGELFF
TGTGCCACCAGTGATTCCGACCCCGGGTACACCGGGGAGCTGTTTTTT
>TRBJ2-1|TRBD2|NA|TRBV6-6
CASGRDDHNEQFF
TGTGCCAGCGGGAGGGATGATCACAATGAGCAGTTCTTC
>TRBJ2-4|TRBD1|NA|TRBV5-1
CASSTGQGETAKNIQYF
TGCGCCAGCAGCACAGGACAGGGAGAGACGGCCAAAAACATTCAGTACTTC
>TRBJ1-1|TRBD1|NA|TRBV7-2
CASSTDRGPDTEAFF
TGTGCCAGCAGCACGGACAGGGGGCCCGACACTGAAGCTTTCTTT
>TRBJ1-6|TRBD1|NA|TRBV10-3
CAIKGQGNSPLHF
TGTGCCATCAAGGGACAGGGGAATTCACCCCTCCACTTT
>TRBJ1-3|NA|once|TRBV5-5
CASSLGHHTGNTIYF
TGTGCCAGCAGCTTGGGACACCATACTGGAAACACCATATATTTT
>TRBJ1-5|TRBD1|few|TRBV28
CASSWAQGDQPQHF
TGTGCCAGCAGTTGGGCCCAGGGGGATCAGCCCCAGCATTTT
>TRBJ1-2|NA|NA|TRBV29-1
CSVEEGPNYGYTF
TGCAGCGTTGAGGAGGGACCAAACTATGGCTACACCTTC
>TRBJ2-3|NA|NA|TRBV5-1
CASSSRTGSTDTQYF
TGCGCCAGCAGCTCTAGAACAGGAAGCACAGATACGCAGTATTTT
>TRBJ2-2|NA|NA|TRBV28
CASRVSGIGELFF
TGTGCCAGCAGAGTTTCAGGGATCGGGGAGCTGTTTTTT